This TCR beta chain stems from a study of control samples from healthy donors and cancer patients. Germline CDR1 is SGHDN and CDR2 is FVKESK. V lost 0 bases and J lost 7, with 3 bases in between. The CDR3 length is 12 residues. Here immunoSEQ multiplex PCR was the method, and the copy in TCRdb shows in-frame clones only, minus some. The sample contains about 44,000 clones, about 90% of which appear only once. The sequence was collected from a woman aged 55-69 years with lung cancer. The V call is TRBV14, the J call TRBJ1-4; D is ambiguous. Sequenced material: PBMCs. CDR3 protein: CASSQDGEKLFF. In DNA, the CDR3 is TGTGCCAGCAGCCAAGATGGTGAAAAACTGTTTTTT.